This T cell receptor beta chain is from a study of blood T cell repertoires in COVID-19. TCRdb's copy holds only in-frame clones and misses some; the assay was immunoSEQ multiplex PCR. The top ten clones hold under 4.5% of a sample with over 110,000 clones, around 80% of them seen once. The length of the CDR3 is 16 residues. The junction had 9 bases not matched to a gene; V was cut back by 0 bases and J by 4 bases. From germline, CDR1 is SGDLS and CDR2 YYNGEE. The sequence derives from a man aged 55 to 70 with acute or convalescent COVID-19. Material for sequencing was peripheral blood. V usage is TRBV9 and J usage is TRBJ2-5; 7 bases agree with TRBD1. Written as DNA, the CDR3 is TGTGCCAGCAGCGTAGCCCCGGGACAGCCCAGAGAGACCCAGTACTTC. Translation: CASSVAPGQPRETQYF.